The 15 T cell receptor beta chains given below trace back to one sample, sequenced in a study of T-cell memory formation after mild COVID-19. TCRdb fed the 5' RACE reads into MiXCR, producing one record per CDR3 protein. The table records roughly 400,000 distinct CDR3 sequences, approximately 19% of them present only once. Sequenced material: PBMCs or a T cell subset sorted from them (not recorded which). Receptors were obtained from a young man who had mild COVID-19 (a few samples of this study predate the infection). Cell type and time point are not known.

V and J are TRBV7-2 and TRBJ1-4; possibly TRBD1 for D (6 bases). CDR1 SGHTA and CDR2 FQGNSA come from the germline V gene. The CDR3 is 14 residues long. Trimming shortened V by 7 bases and J by 3 bases, and 12 bases separated the two germline ends. The CDR3 nucleotides are TGTGCCAGCACCAGAGGGGGGGCTAATGAAAAACTGTTTTTT. It codes for CASTRGGANEKLFF.

This clonotype was counted a few times. This chain joins TRBV4-1 and TRBJ2-7, with D maybe TRBD1 (6 bases). From germline, CDR1 is MGHRA and CDR2 YSYEKL. This CDR3 is 15 amino acids long. V was trimmed by 0 bases and J by 3 bases, leaving 12 bases between them. The CDR3 protein is CASSQDADSLYEQYF. The CDR3 region has the DNA TGCGCCAGCAGCCAAGATGCGGACAGTCTCTACGAGCAGTACTTC.

This chain links TRBV12-3 or TRBV12-4 with TRBJ1-5; D call uncertain. The CDR3 is 14 amino acids. V was shortened by 5 bases and J by 4 bases, with 12 bases between the two germline ends. The CDR3 DNA sequence: TGTGCCAGCAGTCCGTCCTGGATTAATCAGCCCCAGCATTTT. Translated: CASSPSWINQPQHF.

The V and J genes are TRBV28 and TRBJ2-7; D perhaps matches TRBD2 (6 bases). V was shortened by 5 bases and J by 0 bases, with 11 bases between the two germline ends. This CDR3 contains 14 residues. Germline CDR1 and CDR2: MDHEN and SYDVKM. The CDR3: CASSPETSSYEQYV. In DNA, the CDR3 is TGTGCCAGCAGTCCGGAGACTAGCTCCTACGAGCAGTACGTC.

The table lists this clonotype with a few counts. The CDR3, as DNA: TGTGCCAGCAGCCAAGATATGGCGGGGGGTCCCGTCCAGGAGCAGTTCTTC. Amino acid sequence: CASSQDMAGGPVQEQFF. The chain carries TRBV4-2 and TRBJ2-1, with TRBD2 identical over 8 bases. Germline V gene sequence: CDR1 LGHNA, CDR2 YNFKEQ. The CDR3 extends over 17 amino acids. V shed 0 bases, J shed 10 bases, and the junction held 14 bases outside the gene matches.

The chain employs TRBV7-9 and TRBJ2-3; TRBD2 matches at 7 bases. The J segment lost 6 bases and the V segment lost 8 bases, leaving 11 bases of the junction unmatched. Germline CDR1 reads SEHNR; CDR2 reads FQNEAQ (reference sequence). The length of the CDR3 is 14 residues. In DNA, the CDR3 is TGTGCCAGCCTCATAGCGGGCGAGGGGGATACGCAGTATTTT. It encodes CASLIAGEGDTQYF.

The gene calls are TRBV20-1 and TRBJ2-7; 8 bases match TRBD2. Germline V lookup: CDR1 DFQATT, CDR2 SNEGSKA (reference sequence). The CDR3 has 14 residues. V gave up 6 bases and J gave up 3 bases; unmatched junction bases: 10. The CDR3 DNA sequence: TGCAGTGCACCCCGGGGGACTAGTGTCTACGAGCAGTACGTC. Translating it yields CSAPRGTSVYEQYV.

The V and J genes are TRBV20-1 and TRBJ2-3, with TRBD2 as a possible D gene (5 bases). Germline V gives CDR1 DFQATT, CDR2 SNEGSKA (reference sequence). The CDR3 covers 13 residues. V was clipped by 7 bases and J by 2 bases, with 13 bases between them. The CDR3, as DNA: TGCAGTGAAAGAGCGGCTCACACAGATACGCAGTATTTT. This codes for CSERAAHTDTQYF.

The chain recombines TRBV7-2 with TRBJ2-3; 9 bases align to TRBD2. V was pared by 2 bases and J by 2 bases, with 5 bases of the junction left unmatched. Germline V gene lookup returns CDR1 SGHTA and CDR2 FQGNSA. This CDR3 comprises 16 residues. The DNA of the CDR3 is TGTGCCAGCAGCTTATCGGGACTAGCTGTCACAGATACGCAGTATTTT. Encoded protein: CASSLSGLAVTDTQYF.

The CDR3 here is CASRLQIYNEQFF. The CDR3 coding sequence is TGTGCCAGCAGGTTGCAGATATACAATGAGCAGTTCTTC. The V call is TRBV5-6, the J call TRBJ2-1, with D uncertain. The CDR3 is 13 amino acids. V lost 5 bases to trimming and J lost 4 bases, with 10 bases between them. Germline CDR1 and CDR2: SGHDT and YYEEEE.

The genes are TRBV5-1 and TRBJ1-4; D is possibly TRBD1 (6 bases). Trimming took 5 bases from V and 8 from J, leaving 19 bases between them. The CDR3 loop spans 15 amino acids. The germline V gene has CDR1 SGHRS and CDR2 YFSETQ. The DNA for the CDR3 is TGCGCCAGCAGATCCCCGGGGGGCATAGGAGAAAAACTGTTTTTT. Translating gives CASRSPGGIGEKLFF.

In its sample, this clonotype was seen a few times. V is TRBV28 and J is TRBJ2-7; D not resolved. Looked up from germline, CDR1 is MDHEN and CDR2 is SYDVKM. The CDR3 length is 13 residues. Trimming removed 6 bases at V and 9 bases at J, with 18 bases between. Written as DNA, the CDR3 is TGTGCCAGCAGACAAAAGGACCCCATCGGGCAGTACTTC. Protein product: CASRQKDPIGQYF.

The chain couples TRBV6-5 to TRBJ1-1; D remains ambiguous. CDR3 length: 16 amino acids. Germline V gene data show CDR1 as MNHEY and CDR2 as SVGAGI. V lost 2 bases and J 1 base, leaving 14 bases between the germline ends. CDR3 loop: CASSYEWAAPNTEAFF. The CDR3, as DNA: TGTGCCAGCAGTTACGAATGGGCGGCTCCGAACACTGAAGCTTTCTTT.

This chain connects TRBV7-9 to TRBJ2-7; 7 bases line up with TRBD2. The V gene's germline CDR1 is SEHNR and CDR2 FQNEAQ (reference sequence). The CDR3 extends over 17 amino acids. Losses at the gene ends were 0 bases for V and 3 bases for J; bases not matched to a gene: 11. CDR3 in DNA: TGTGCCAGCAGCTTAGCGAAGGGACTACTGATAAGCTACGAGCAGTACTTC. It translates to CASSLAKGLLISYEQYF.

The V gene is TRBV6-2 or TRBV6-3, the J gene TRBJ2-7; possible D gene TRBD2, 5 bases. Per the germline V gene, CDR1 is MNHEY and CDR2 is SVGEGT. Trimming stripped 4 bases from V and 4 bases from J, with 11 bases between. The CDR3 covers 13 residues. CDR3 loop: CASSWSGRYEQYF. CDR3 nucleotide sequence: TGTGCCAGCAGTTGGTCGGGGAGATACGAGCAGTACTTC.